The next 14 T cell receptor beta chains were all read from a single sample in a study of cytomegalovirus exposure and HLA in healthy donors. Use of 60 Vbeta and 13 Jbeta primers characterized the PCR. Method: immunoSEQ multiplex PCR; TCRdb's copy keeps in-frame clones and lacks some. In the table there are roughly 120,000 clones, 73% of which are singletons. Sequencing input: PBMCs. The receptors originated from a man in his forties in good health and CMV-seronegative.

The count of this clone is one. This chain joins TRBV2 and TRBJ1-2; 9 bases agree with TRBD1. The CDR3 runs 15 residues. Losses at the gene ends were 1 base for V and 8 bases for J; bases not matched to a gene: 8. Germline values: CDR1 SNHLY, CDR2 FYNNEI. CDR3 nucleotide sequence: TGTGCCAGCAGTGAAGTGGGAACAGGGGGCGCGGGCTACACCTTC. As protein: CASSEVGTGGAGYTF.

This chain uses TRBV7-9 with TRBJ1-4; maybe TRBD1 (5 bases). Germline CDR1 is SEHNR and CDR2 is FQNEAQ (reference sequence). V was clipped by 5 bases and J by 5 bases, with 9 bases between them. The CDR3 loop spans 13 amino acids. The CDR3 loop is CASSPKGNEKLFF. In DNA form, the CDR3 reads TGTGCCAGCAGCCCTAAGGGGAATGAAAAACTGTTTTTT.

The gene calls are TRBV11-2 and TRBJ1-1; TRBD1 matches at 9 bases. The V gene end was trimmed by 4 bases and the J gene end by 3 bases; junction bases not matched to a gene: 9. Germline V lookup: CDR1 SGHAT, CDR2 FQNNGV. CDR3 length equals 16 residues. CDR3 in amino acids: CASSYGQGYMYTEAFF. The CDR3 coding sequence is TGTGCCAGCAGCTACGGACAGGGGTATATGTACACTGAAGCTTTCTTT.

The chain combines TRBV9 with TRBJ1-1, with D possibly TRBD1 on 5 matching bases. Trimming pared 1 base from V and 1 base from J, leaving 11 bases between. The V gene's germline CDR1 is SGDLS and CDR2 YYNGEE. The CDR3 has 15 residues. The CDR3 reads CASSVSPGPNTEAFF. The CDR3 DNA reads as TGTGCCAGCAGCGTAAGCCCAGGGCCGAACACTGAAGCTTTCTTT.

V gene TRBV9 combines with J gene TRBJ2-3, with 13 bases matching TRBD2. The trim removed 4 bases at V and 3 bases at J, leaving 2 bases unmatched. The CDR3 spans 15 residues. The germline V gene encodes CDR1 SGDLS and CDR2 YYNGEE. CDR3 sequence: CASSSGLAGTDTQYF. In DNA, the CDR3 is TGTGCCAGCAGCTCGGGACTAGCGGGGACAGATACGCAGTATTTT. Full variable domain (outside the CDR3, taken from reference TRBV9 and TRBJ2-3): DSGVTQTPKHLITATGQRVTLRCSPRSGDLSVYWYQQSLDQGLQFLIQYYNGEERAKGNILERFSAQQFPDLHSELNLSSLELGDSALYFCASSSGLAGTDTQYFGPGTRLTVL.

The chain uses TRBV5-1 and TRBJ1-2, with 9 bases fitting TRBD1. CDR1 and CDR2 from the germline V gene are SGHRS and YFSETQ. The CDR3 runs 14 residues. J lost 7 bases, V lost 3 bases, and 7 bases had no gene match. CDR3 DNA: TGCGCCAGCAGCTCACCGGGACAGGGAGGTGGCTACACCTTC. It encodes CASSSPGQGGGYTF.

This clone was counted a single time. V is TRBV7-3 and J is TRBJ2-6, with 7 bases that match TRBD1. This CDR3 has 16 amino acids. With V trimmed by 5 bases and J by 2 bases, 6 bases remained unmatched. Looked up from germline, CDR1 is SGHTA and CDR2 is FQGTGA. This chain's CDR3 is CASSMTGLAGANVLTF. CDR3 coding DNA: TGTGCCAGCAGCATGACAGGGTTAGCTGGGGCCAACGTCCTGACTTTC.

The chain links TRBV6-1 to TRBJ2-7; 7 bases line up with TRBD2. Germline assignment: CDR1 MNHNS and CDR2 SASEGT. With 3 bases clipped from V and 5 bases from J, the junction kept 4 bases outside the gene matches. The CDR3 extends over 13 amino acids. As DNA, the CDR3 is TGTGCCAGCAGTGACCGGGAGGCCGACGAGCAGTACTTC. Its protein product is CASSDREADEQYF.

Comment on this clone: Other nucleotide sequences from this sample produce the same CDR3. The chain uses TRBV15 and TRBJ2-1; TRBD1 matches at 8 bases. The CDR3 has 15 residues. V was clipped by 2 bases and J by 6 bases; unmatched bases: 6. From germline, CDR1 is LNHNV and CDR2 YYDKDF (reference sequence). In DNA, the CDR3 is TGTGCCACCAGCAGATCGGACAGGGACCTCAATGAGCAGTTCTTC. The encoded protein is CATSRSDRDLNEQFF.

The chain has TRBV9 and TRBJ2-1; the D gene is possibly TRBD2 (5 bases). The germline V and J ends were trimmed by 2 bases and 7 bases, with 10 bases remaining between them. Germline CDR1 and CDR2: SGDLS and YYNGEE. This CDR3 comprises 13 residues. CDR3 amino acids: CASSVAGRNEQFF. The CDR3 region has the DNA TGTGCCAGCAGCGTGGCGGGTAGGAATGAGCAGTTCTTC.

The chain employs TRBV5-6 and TRBJ2-2, with TRBD1 identical over 10 bases. V was pared by 4 bases and J by 7 bases, with 7 bases of the junction left unmatched. Germline values: CDR1 SGHDT, CDR2 YYEEEE. This CDR3 has 15 amino acids. DNA for the CDR3: TGTGCCAGCAGCCTTGGACAGGGGGGTAGCGGGGAGCTGTTTTTT. It codes for CASSLGQGGSGELFF.

There are a few counts of this clone. The chain carries TRBV9 and TRBJ2-2; possible D gene TRBD1, 5 bases. The CDR3 loop spans 16 amino acids. Trimming pared 0 bases from V and 2 bases from J, leaving 11 bases between. Germline V gene lookup returns CDR1 SGDLS and CDR2 YYNGEE. The CDR3 sequence: CASSVEAGINTGELFF. CDR3 nucleotide sequence: TGTGCCAGCAGCGTAGAGGCAGGGATAAACACCGGGGAGCTGTTTTTT.

V and J are TRBV6-6 and TRBJ2-7, with 8 bases lining up with TRBD1. After removal of 2 bases from V and 5 bases from J, the junction contained 5 bases not matched to a gene. Germline CDR1 MNHNY, CDR2 SVGAGI (reference sequence). The CDR3 sequence is 14 residues long. The CDR3 DNA is TGTGCCAGCAGTTACCGACAGGGGTACAACGAGCAGTACTTC. Translation gives CASSYRQGYNEQYF.

The J gene is TRBJ1-4, the V gene TRBV9; D is unresolved. The CDR3 is 11 residues long. Trimming removed 2 bases at V and 11 bases at J, with 7 bases between. The germline V gene encodes CDR1 SGDLS and CDR2 YYNGEE. The CDR3 DNA is TGTGCCAGCAGCGTTACTAGGAAACTGTTTTTT. Translating it yields CASSVTRKLFF. Full variable domain (outside the CDR3, taken from reference TRBV9 and TRBJ1-4): DSGVTQTPKHLITATGQRVTLRCSPRSGDLSVYWYQQSLDQGLQFLIQYYNGEERAKGNILERFSAQQFPDLHSELNLSSLELGDSALYFCASSVTRKLFFGSGTQLSVL.